The 16 T cell receptor beta chains listed next were all sequenced from one sample in a study of blood T cell repertoires in COVID-19. The assay was immunoSEQ multiplex PCR, and TCRdb's table has in-frame clones only and misses some. Of roughly 250,000 clones in the sample, about 85% are singletons; the top ten hold about 6.9%. Sequenced material: PBMCs or T cells enriched from blood (not recorded which). All receptors derive from a woman aged 30 to 39 with acute COVID-19.

Regarding this clone: The sample contains more than one DNA sequence encoding this CDR3. This chain joins TRBV28 and TRBJ1-1; the match to TRBD1 covers 7 bases. Trimming at V came to 6 bases and at J to 4 bases, leaving 5 bases not matched to a gene. Germline CDR1 is MDHEN and CDR2 is SYDVKM. CDR3 length: 13 amino acids. The CDR3 is CASSLTGSTEAFF. The CDR3 nucleotides read TGTGCCAGCAGCCTGACAGGGAGCACTGAAGCTTTCTTT.

V gene TRBV24-1 combines with J gene TRBJ2-1, with TRBD2 identical over 13 bases. V trimming: 4 bases; J trimming: 2 bases; junction bases outside the gene matches: 13. In germline, CDR1 is KGHDR, CDR2 SFDVKD. CDR3 length: 20 residues. CDR3 region: CATSESPGLAGRTTYNEQFF. The CDR3 DNA sequence: TGTGCCACCAGTGAGAGCCCGGGACTAGCGGGAAGAACAACCTACAATGAGCAGTTCTTC.

This sequence joins TRBV2 and TRBJ2-1, with 8 bases aligning to TRBD2. The CDR3 spans 12 residues. The germline CDR1 and CDR2 sequences are SNHLY and FYNNEI. With V trimmed by 8 bases and J by 16 bases, 13 bases remained unmatched. CDR3 amino acids: CASRSQGLAFFF. The CDR3 bases are TGTGCCAGCCGATCCCAAGGACTAGCTTTCTTCTTC.

This clone came up a few times. The rearrangement uses TRBV19 and TRBJ1-2, with D possibly TRBD1 on 5 matching bases. V was clipped by 4 bases and J by 4 bases, with 16 bases between them. CDR1 and CDR2 (germline): LNHDA, SQIVND (reference sequence). The CDR3 totals 15 residues. As DNA, the CDR3 is TGTGCCAGTAGTACTCACCTGACAGCTCCCTATGGCTACACCTTC. Amino acids: CASSTHLTAPYGYTF.

The chain recombines TRBV9 with TRBJ2-3; tentative D call: TRBD2 (6 bases). CDR1 SGDLS and CDR2 YYNGEE come from the germline V gene. This CDR3 is 16 amino acids long. The V end was cut by 4 bases, the J end by 1 base, with 16 bases between. CDR3 DNA sequence: TGTGCCAGCAGCCCCCGACTAGGGTGGGGCACAGATACGCAGTATTTT. This codes for CASSPRLGWGTDTQYF.

This clone was seen only a few times. The CDR3 DNA reads as TGTGCCAGCAGTTTCCTTTCCCCGAGACTAACAAACAGGGATATGAAGAATCAGCCCCAGCATTTT. It translates to CASSFLSPRLTNRDMKNQPQHF. The chain combines TRBV27 with TRBJ1-5; TRBD1 is a possible D gene (6 bases). Germline assignment: CDR1 MNHEY and CDR2 SMNVEV (reference sequence). The CDR3 extends over 22 amino acids. V was trimmed by 3 bases and J by 4 bases, leaving 34 bases between them.

The chain couples TRBV19 to TRBJ2-4; possible D gene TRBD1, 5 bases. Trimming pared 7 bases from V and 0 bases from J, leaving 13 bases between. The V gene's germline CDR1 is LNHDA and CDR2 SQIVND (reference sequence). This CDR3 region has 15 residues. The CDR3 region has the DNA TGTGCCAGTACTAAAGGGGTCTTAGCCAAAAACATTCAGTACTTC. Translation gives CASTKGVLAKNIQYF.

The chain links TRBV6-5 to TRBJ1-3, with D unclear. The V end was cut by 0 bases, the J end by 0 bases, with 6 bases between. There are 15 residues in the CDR3. Germline V lookup: CDR1 MNHEY, CDR2 SVGAGI. CDR3 in amino acids: CASSYSAISGNTIYF. The CDR3 DNA is TGTGCCAGCAGTTACTCCGCGATCTCTGGAAACACCATATATTTT.

The V call is TRBV12-3 or TRBV12-4, the J call TRBJ2-7, with TRBD1 as a possible D gene (6 bases). V lost 2 bases and J lost 11, with 13 bases in between. The CDR3 is made up of 12 amino acids. CDR3 region: CASSLKAGEEYF. Here the CDR3 DNA reads TGTGCCAGCAGTTTAAAGGCAGGGGAAGAGTACTTC.

This chain uses TRBV15 with TRBJ1-4; no clear D gene. The CDR3 runs to 16 residues. Trimming removed 1 base from V and 0 bases from J, with 9 bases in between. Germline values: CDR1 LNHNV, CDR2 YYDKDF (reference sequence). The CDR3 loop reads CATSRGEYPTNEKLFF. CDR3 DNA sequence: TGTGCCACCAGCAGAGGAGAGTATCCAACTAATGAAAAACTGTTTTTT.

CDR3 nucleotides: TGTGCCCAATCCCAACGACAGGGAGTAATGTCGAACACTGAAGCTTTCTTT. The encoded protein is CAQSQRQGVMSNTEAFF. The chain links TRBV30 to TRBJ1-1; 7 bases map to TRBD1. Germline V gives CDR1 GTSNPN, CDR2 SVGIG (reference sequence). The CDR3 spans 17 residues. With V trimmed by 8 bases and J by 1 base, 19 bases remained unmatched.

This clone was observed a handful of times. The chain couples TRBV19 to TRBJ1-5; D gene ambiguous. This CDR3 spans 13 amino acids. The germline V gene encodes CDR1 LNHDA and CDR2 SQIVND (reference sequence). V lost 4 bases to trimming and J lost 4 bases, with 8 bases between them. The CDR3 coding sequence is TGTGCCAGTAGTACCCAGGTGAATCAGCCCCAGCATTTT. Protein product: CASSTQVNQPQHF.

The chain employs TRBV5-1 and TRBJ2-1, with D possibly matching TRBD1 (5 bases). Germline V CDR1 and CDR2: SGHRS, YFSETQ. Between the trimmed V and J ends, which lost 7 bases and 5 bases, there was a span of 19 bases. CDR3 size: 15 residues. The CDR3 here is CASALGQGGNNEQFF. The DNA for the CDR3 is TGCGCCAGCGCCCTGGGGCAGGGCGGAAACAATGAGCAGTTCTTC. Supplemented by reference TRBV5-1 and TRBJ2-1, the full variable domain reads KAGVTQTPRYLIKTRGQQVTLSCSPISGHRSVSWYQQTPGQGLQFLFEYFSETQRNKGNFPGRFSGRQFSNSRSEMNVSTLELGDSALYLCASALGQGGNNEQFFGPGTRLTVL.

The chain employs TRBV9 and TRBJ2-7; 9 bases fit TRBD2. In germline, CDR1 is SGDLS, CDR2 YYNGEE. V shed 0 bases, J shed 5 bases, and the junction held 9 bases outside the gene matches. The CDR3 extends over 16 amino acids. CDR3 loop: CASSVGGIAGVHEQYF. In DNA form, the CDR3 reads TGTGCCAGCAGCGTAGGGGGGATAGCGGGAGTTCACGAGCAGTACTTC.

The rearrangement joins TRBV12-3 or TRBV12-4 to TRBJ1-3; no clear D. Trimming removed 7 bases from V and 4 bases from J, with 8 bases in between. The CDR3 contains 12 residues. This chain's CDR3 is CASTPRGNTIYF. In DNA form, the CDR3 reads TGTGCCAGCACTCCTCGGGGAAACACCATATATTTT.

The J gene is TRBJ1-3, the V gene TRBV5-1, with a tentative D call TRBD1 (6 bases). CDR1 and CDR2 (germline): SGHRS, YFSETQ. The length of the CDR3 is 17 residues. V was cut by 0 bases and J by 0 bases, with 13 bases left in between. CDR3: CASSLVGQRSSGNTIYF. The CDR3 DNA is TGCGCCAGCAGCTTGGTAGGACAGAGAAGCTCTGGAAACACCATATATTTT.